This TCR beta chain was profiled in a study of HIV-infected patients and healthy controls. Study in general: By the second bleed, viral load was undetectable in most of the 16 patients. Regarding the study as a whole: Healthy controls carried many MAIT alpha-chain CDR3s, while HIV+ repertoires had few. Eight alpha and eight beta V genes differed significantly in mean usage between HIV-infected patients and controls. CMV-associated CDR3s mostly grew nonsignificantly during therapy, while HIV-associated CDR3s declined significantly.

Roughly three months, about 14 weeks, into antiretroviral therapy, follow-up blood was collected. All unsorted peripheral T cells were captured because whole blood was used without fractionation. In this sample, this clonotype is medium-sized (0.01 to 0.1%). The antigen is unknown. cDNA was made from about 480 ng RNA using alpha and beta constant primers. Each of the alpha and beta chains got its own library through chain-specific third strand synthesis with indices. TCRdb analysed the 5' RACE reads with MiXCR anew, one entry per CDR3 protein. The sample lists more than 15,000 distinct CDR3 sequences, about 8.7% occurring once. This receptor was taken from an adult with HIV infection. The sequencing here drew on blood, taken during antiretroviral therapy.

The CDR3 sequence: CASSLIQGGGNEQFF. The CDR3 DNA reads as TGTGCCAGCAGCTTAATCCAGGGAGGGGGAAATGAGCAGTTCTTC. The V and J genes are TRBV7-3 and TRBJ2-1, with D maybe TRBD2 (7 bases). The germline CDR1 and CDR2 sequences are SGHTA and FQGTGA. This CDR3 contains 15 residues. V lost 1 base to trimming and J lost 7 bases, with 14 bases between them.